This T cell receptor beta chain was sequenced in a study of T cells in Graves' hyperthyroidism and ophthalmopathy. Lactation, pregnancy, other autoimmune disease or uncontrolled infection led to exclusion of patients. Together with thyroid ultrasound, orbital computed tomography, serum thyroxine and TRAb, clinical symptoms were used for diagnoses. V was trimmed by 10 bases and J by 5 bases, leaving 17 bases between them. There are 13 residues in the CDR3. Germline loops: CDR1 SNHLY, CDR2 FYNNEI. Study-wide findings and caveats: Also found in blood were most expanded thyroid clonotypes above 0.001. Using 13 V-J features, a model discriminated ophthalmopathy from stable hyperthyroidism.

This clonotype was counted many times. Antigen specificity is unknown. Amplified TCR beta CDR3 regions came from RNA transcripts. The HTBI primer set was used in a first-round RT-PCR of the TCR CDR3. TCRdb re-analysed the multiplex PCR reads in MiXCR, keeping a single row per CDR3 protein. Of about 640,000 distinct CDR3 sequences in the sample, approximately 14% were seen once. Sequenced material: blood. The clonotype comes from a woman between 45 and 60 years old with Graves' ophthalmopathy. The gene calls are TRBV2 and TRBJ1-1; D unclear. The CDR3 DNA follows: TGTGCCACGACGGTTGGGCCCCGGACTGAAGCTTTCTTT. It specifies CATTVGPRTEAFF.